The 13 T cell receptor beta chains below all came from one sample that was sequenced in a study of T cells in Graves' hyperthyroidism and ophthalmopathy. Amplified TCR beta CDR3 regions derived from RNA transcripts. HTBI primers were used for first-round RT-PCR of the TCR CDR3. One entry per CDR3 protein results from TCRdb running MiXCR on the multiplex PCR reads. The sample consists of 480,000 or so distinct CDR3 sequences, 40% to 55% of them appearing once. The sequencing sample was made of peripheral blood or thyroid tissue (not recorded which). These receptor sequences come from an adult woman with Graves' disease, either hyperthyroidism or ophthalmopathy (not recorded which).

The V and J genes are TRBV5-6 and TRBJ2-7, with 8 bases matching TRBD2. Germline trimming cut 1 base from V and 7 bases from J; bases unmatched to any gene: 10. Germline CDR1 reads SGHDT; CDR2 reads YYEEEE. CDR3 length equals 15 residues. The CDR3 is CASSLWTSPPGEQYF. DNA for the CDR3: TGTGCCAGCAGCTTGTGGACTAGCCCTCCGGGAGAGCAGTACTTC.

The chain uses TRBV12-3 or TRBV12-4 and TRBJ2-2, with a possible D match to TRBD1 (7 bases). This CDR3 is 16 amino acids long. The ends were cut back, 3 bases at V and 6 bases at J, with 17 bases in the middle. In DNA form, the CDR3 reads TGTGCCAGCAGTTTTATGGTGCAGGGGGGTGCCGGGGAGCTGTTTTTT. It specifies CASSFMVQGGAGELFF.

This clonotype was observed at least ten times. The rearrangement joins TRBV7-9 to TRBJ2-7, with 8 bases that match TRBD1. Germline CDR1 SEHNR, CDR2 FQNEAQ (reference sequence). Trimming at V came to 4 bases and at J to 6 bases, leaving 11 bases not matched to a gene. This CDR3 spans 15 amino acids. The CDR3 is CASSSRAGQVGEQYF. CDR3 DNA sequence: TGTGCCAGCAGCTCCCGGGCGGGACAGGTAGGCGAGCAGTACTTC.

Notes on this clonotype: This may come from a read error, since a much larger clone is one base off. The V and J genes are TRBV20-1 and TRBJ1-2, with unresolved D. The ends were cut back, 6 bases at V and 3 bases at J, with 17 bases in the middle. The germline CDR1 and CDR2 sequences are DFQATT and SNEGSKA (reference sequence). The CDR3 runs 14 residues. CDR3 bases: TGCAGTGCCGCCGCACGGACCAATGACTATGGCTACACCTTC. Translated, it gives CSAAARTNDYGYTF.

This clonotype has a count of ten or more. V is TRBV27 and J is TRBJ1-2; tentative D call: TRBD1 (5 bases). V gave up 5 bases and J gave up 4 bases, with 17 bases separating them. Germline V gene lookup returns CDR1 MNHEY and CDR2 SMNVEV (reference sequence). The CDR3 contains 15 residues. In nucleotides, the CDR3 is TGTGCCAGCAGTCCTTTGGACACACTTCCCTATGGCTACACCTTC. This sequence encodes CASSPLDTLPYGYTF.

Comments on this clonotype: This is likely a read error, given that the CDR3 carries no conserved phenylalanine or tryptophan at its end. It is unclear where the CDR3 begins or ends on the DNA, so no DNA is shown, and the CDR3 is as TCRdb lists it. The rearrangement uses TRBV5-6 and TRBJ2-7; the D call TRBD2 from the table was never checked on the DNA. Germline V lookup: CDR1 SGHDT, CDR2 YYEEEE. Inclusive of both ends, the CDR3 amounts to 8 amino acids. This CDR3 reads CASSSAAL.

This clonotype was counted ten times or more. The chain recombines TRBV6-6 with TRBJ2-7, with D possibly matching TRBD2 (6 bases). CDR1 is MNHNY and CDR2 is SVGAGI in the germline V gene (reference sequence). Trimming removed 5 bases from V and 3 bases from J, with 14 bases in between. The CDR3 consists of 14 residues. The CDR3, as DNA: TGTGCCAGCAGTCCCGCCGGGGGACTCTACGAGCAGTACTTC. It codes for CASSPAGGLYEQYF.

This clonotype showed up many times. The rearrangement uses TRBV15 and TRBJ1-4; D might be TRBD1 (5 bases). Germline V gene data show CDR1 as LNHNV and CDR2 as YYDKDF (reference sequence). CDR3 length: 14 amino acids. Trimming pared 2 bases from V and 8 bases from J, leaving 12 bases between. The CDR3 reads CATSRPGPREKLFF. The CDR3 DNA follows: TGTGCCACCAGCAGACCGGGACCAAGGGAAAAACTGTTTTTT. Full variable domain (outside the CDR3, taken from reference TRBV15 and TRBJ1-4): DAMVIQNPRYQVTQFGKPVTLSCSQTLNHNVMYWYQQKSSQAPKLLFHYYDKDFNNEADTPDNFQSRRPNTSFCFLDIRSPGLGDTAMYLCATSRPGPREKLFFGSGTQLSVL.

This clonotype was recorded many times. The chain has TRBV29-1 and TRBJ1-1; 7 positions agree with TRBD1. After removal of 3 bases from V and 3 bases from J, the junction contained 7 bases not matched to a gene. The CDR3 extends over 14 amino acids. The germline V gene encodes CDR1 SQVTM and CDR2 ANQGSEA. The chain's CDR3 is CSVDLRDRDTEAFF. Written as DNA, the CDR3 is TGCAGCGTTGACCTCCGGGACAGAGACACTGAAGCTTTCTTT. Variable domain in full (rest from reference TRBV29-1 and TRBJ1-1): SAVISQKPSRDICQRGTSLTIQCQVDSQVTMMFWYRQQPGQSLTLIATANQGSEATYESGFVIDKFPISRPNLTFSTLTVSNMSPEDSSIYLCSVDLRDRDTEAFFGQGTRLTVV.

This clonotype was counted between two and nine times. The V and J genes are TRBV12-3 or TRBV12-4 and TRBJ2-3; 8 nucleotides agree with TRBD2. This CDR3 has 16 residues. The junction had 13 bases not matched to a gene; V was cut back by 7 bases and J by 4 bases. The CDR3 spells CASTPGLARRADTQYF. In nucleotides, the CDR3 is TGTGCCAGCACCCCCGGACTAGCTCGGAGGGCAGATACGCAGTATTTT.

This clonotype was counted many times. V and J are TRBV9 and TRBJ2-2, with D possibly matching TRBD1 (5 bases). Deletions cut 3 bases from V and 4 bases from J, with 13 bases between. Looked up from germline, CDR1 is SGDLS and CDR2 is YYNGEE. The CDR3 spans 15 residues. DNA for the CDR3: TGTGCCAGCAGCGCCGAAGGGGTCCCCACCGGGGAGCTGTTTTTT. Translating gives CASSAEGVPTGELFF.

This clonotype was seen a few times. The CDR3 sequence: CASSPRTGVKTQYF. CDR3 in DNA: TGTGCCAGCAGCCCAAGGACAGGGGTGAAGACCCAGTACTTC. V and J are TRBV7-2 and TRBJ2-5; TRBD1 matches 9 bases. Germline V gene data show CDR1 as SGHTA and CDR2 as FQGNSA. There are 14 residues in the CDR3. V lost 5 bases and J lost 6; bases outside the gene matches: 7.

A word on this clonotype: This could be a read error, since a much larger clone is one nucleotide away. The chain links TRBV27 to TRBJ2-7; 7 bases line up with TRBD1. Germline lookup yields CDR1 MNHEY and CDR2 SMNVEV (reference sequence). Trimming removed 8 bases from V and 4 bases from J; junction bases left unmatched: 2. The length of the CDR3 is 11 residues. CDR3 loop: CASGDRYEQYF. The CDR3 nucleotides are TGTGCCAGCGGGGACAGATACGAGCAGTACTTC.